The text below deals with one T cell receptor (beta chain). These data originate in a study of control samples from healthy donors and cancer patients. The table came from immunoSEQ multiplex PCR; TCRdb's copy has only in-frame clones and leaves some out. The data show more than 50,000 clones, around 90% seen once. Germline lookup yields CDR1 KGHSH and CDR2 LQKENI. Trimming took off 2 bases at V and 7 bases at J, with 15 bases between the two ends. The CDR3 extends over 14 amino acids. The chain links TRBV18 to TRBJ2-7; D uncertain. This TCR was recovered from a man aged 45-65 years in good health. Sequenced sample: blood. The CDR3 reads CASSPVSAGREQYF. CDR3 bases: TGTGCCAGCTCACCAGTGTCTGCCGGCCGGGAGCAGTACTTC. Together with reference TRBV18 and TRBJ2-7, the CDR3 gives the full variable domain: NAGVMQNPRHLVRRRGQEARLRCSPMKGHSHVYWYRQLPEEGLKFMVYLQKENIIDESGMPKERFSAEFPKEGPSILRIQQVVRGDSAAYFCASSPVSAGREQYFGPGTRLTVT.